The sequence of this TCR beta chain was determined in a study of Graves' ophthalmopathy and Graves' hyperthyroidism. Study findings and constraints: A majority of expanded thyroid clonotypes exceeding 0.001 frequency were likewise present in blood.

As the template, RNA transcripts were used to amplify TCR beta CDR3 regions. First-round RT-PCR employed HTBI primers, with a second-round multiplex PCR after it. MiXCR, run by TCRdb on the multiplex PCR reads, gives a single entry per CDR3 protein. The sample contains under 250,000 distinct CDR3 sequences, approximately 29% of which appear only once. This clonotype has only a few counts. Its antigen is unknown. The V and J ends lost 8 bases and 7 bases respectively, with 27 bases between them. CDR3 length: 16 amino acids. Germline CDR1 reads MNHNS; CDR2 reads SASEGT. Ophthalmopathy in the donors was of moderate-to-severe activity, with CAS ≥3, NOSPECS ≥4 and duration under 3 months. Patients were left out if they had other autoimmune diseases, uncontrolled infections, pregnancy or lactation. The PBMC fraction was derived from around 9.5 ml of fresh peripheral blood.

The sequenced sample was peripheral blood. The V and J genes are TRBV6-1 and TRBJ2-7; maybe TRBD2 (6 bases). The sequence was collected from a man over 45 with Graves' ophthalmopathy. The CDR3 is CASLGLWSGEKGEQYF. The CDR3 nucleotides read TGTGCCAGCCTCGGTCTCTGGTCGGGGGAGAAGGGGGAGCAGTACTTC.